This entry lists 7 T cell receptor beta chains sequenced from one sample in a study of OX40 agonist ivuxolimab in advanced cancers. Repertoires were generated with immunoSEQ multiplex PCR, while TCRdb's copy carries only in-frame clones and drops some. The table lists 70,000 to 95,000 clones, about 81% of them singletons. This specimen was CD4+ or CD8+ T cells sorted from blood, taken in a trial of the OX40 agonist ivuxolimab. Receptors were obtained from an adult with an advanced solid tumor such as melanoma, head and neck, liver or kidney cancer.

V usage is TRBV11-2 and J usage is TRBJ1-2; D is perhaps TRBD1 (5 bases). The germline V gene has CDR1 SGHAT and CDR2 FQNNGV. Trimming removed 4 bases at V and 8 bases at J, with 14 bases between. The CDR3 has 13 residues. The CDR3 DNA sequence: TGTGCCAGCAGCTCCAACGGGGGGGGAGGCTACACCTTC. Residues: CASSSNGGGGYTF.

The rearrangement uses TRBV7-9 and TRBJ2-2, with D uncertain. Trimming removed 4 bases at V and 5 bases at J, with 8 bases between. Germline V gene lookup returns CDR1 SEHNR and CDR2 FQNEAQ (reference sequence). This CDR3 region has 13 residues. The CDR3, as DNA: TGTGCCAGCAGCTCATGGAATACCGGGGAGCTGTTTTTT. Amino acid sequence: CASSSWNTGELFF. The whole variable domain, remainder taken from reference TRBV7-9 and TRBJ2-2, is DTGVSQNPRHKITKRGQNVTFRCDPISEHNRLYWYRQTLGQGPEFLTYFQNEAQLEKSRLLSDRFSAERPKGSFSTLEIQRTEQGDSAMYLCASSSWNTGELFFGEGSRLTVL.

This clone was observed once. V is TRBV2 and J is TRBJ2-5; possibly TRBD2 for D (6 bases). V gave up 7 bases and J gave up 4 bases, with 13 bases separating them. The CDR3 extends over 13 amino acids. Germline V gene sequence: CDR1 SNHLY, CDR2 FYNNEI. CDR3 DNA sequence: TGTGCCAGCATAGGCGGGGAAGCAGAGACCCAGTACTTC. This codes for CASIGGEAETQYF.

The rearrangement links TRBV6-6 to TRBJ1-3, with TRBD1 matching 8 bases. The CDR3 loop spans 13 amino acids. Germline V gene data show CDR1 as MNHNY and CDR2 as SVGAGI (reference sequence). V lost 5 bases, J lost 4 bases, and 1 base stayed unmatched. The CDR3 nucleotides read TGTGCCAGCAGTGGGGACAGGGGAAACACCATATATTTT. As protein: CASSGDRGNTIYF.

V is TRBV11-2 and J is TRBJ2-3, with 8 bases fitting TRBD2. The CDR3 has 16 residues. Germline-derived CDR1 and CDR2 are SGHAT and FQNNGV. Losses at the gene ends were 6 bases for V and 6 bases for J; bases not matched to a gene: 14. The CDR3 is CASRAPSGGSWDTQYF. The CDR3 nucleotides are TGTGCCAGCAGGGCCCCCAGCGGGGGATCTTGGGATACGCAGTATTTT.

This clone has just a few counts. V is TRBV6-6 and J is TRBJ2-2; a weak D match, TRBD1 (5 bases). The CDR3 length is 14 residues. Per germline, CDR1 MNHNY and CDR2 SVGAGI (reference sequence). The ends were cut back, 6 bases at V and 4 bases at J, with 12 bases in the middle. The CDR3 bases are TGTGCCAGCAGGCACCCAGGGCTCACCGGGGAGCTGTTTTTT. It encodes CASRHPGLTGELFF.

This chain joins TRBV4-1 and TRBJ2-5, with a weak D call TRBD1 (5 bases). Germline V gene data show CDR1 as MGHRA and CDR2 as YSYEKL. Trimming cost V 5 bases and J 5 bases, with 15 bases left between them. CDR3 size: 14 residues. CDR3 protein: CASSVPGLAETQYF. DNA of the CDR3: TGCGCCAGCAGCGTCCCAGGGTTGGCCGAGACCCAGTACTTC.